The TCR beta chain under discussion was sequenced for a study of T cell responses to AZD1222 COVID-19 vaccine. This table comes from immunoSEQ multiplex PCR, and its TCRdb copy is limited to in-frame clones, with some not included. The profile covers roughly 160,000 clones, with roughly 89% appearing a single time and about 1% taken by the ten largest. This receptor was taken from an adult who received the AZD1222 COVID-19 vaccine. Source: peripheral blood, taken 28 days after the second AZD1222 dose.

The CDR3: CASSPLARGYTF. The CDR3 DNA reads TGTGCCAGCTCACCTTTGGCTCGTGGCTACACCTTC. This sequence joins TRBV18 and TRBJ1-2, with D hard to call. The CDR3 length is 12 residues. V was trimmed by 3 bases and J by 7 bases, leaving 9 bases between them. The germline gives CDR1 KGHSH, CDR2 LQKENI.